This T cell receptor beta chain was sequenced for a study of cytomegalovirus exposure and HLA in healthy donors. The CDR3 contains 16 residues. CDR1 is LGHNA and CDR2 is YNFKEQ in the germline V gene. The junction had 5 bases not matched to a gene; V was cut back by 0 bases and J by 3 bases. PCR primers comprised 60 Vbeta and 13 Jbeta primers. Profiling relied on immunoSEQ multiplex PCR, and the TCRdb table lists in-frame clones only, not all of them. The sample holds some 60,000 clones, approximately 80% seen once. This chain connects TRBV4-2 to TRBJ2-4; 7 bases match TRBD1. The material sequenced was PBMCs. This sequence originates from a male donor in good health and CMV-seronegative. The CDR3: CASSQEQRTGKNIQYF. CDR3 sequence (DNA): TGTGCCAGCAGCCAAGAACAAAGGACAGGCAAAAACATTCAGTACTTC.